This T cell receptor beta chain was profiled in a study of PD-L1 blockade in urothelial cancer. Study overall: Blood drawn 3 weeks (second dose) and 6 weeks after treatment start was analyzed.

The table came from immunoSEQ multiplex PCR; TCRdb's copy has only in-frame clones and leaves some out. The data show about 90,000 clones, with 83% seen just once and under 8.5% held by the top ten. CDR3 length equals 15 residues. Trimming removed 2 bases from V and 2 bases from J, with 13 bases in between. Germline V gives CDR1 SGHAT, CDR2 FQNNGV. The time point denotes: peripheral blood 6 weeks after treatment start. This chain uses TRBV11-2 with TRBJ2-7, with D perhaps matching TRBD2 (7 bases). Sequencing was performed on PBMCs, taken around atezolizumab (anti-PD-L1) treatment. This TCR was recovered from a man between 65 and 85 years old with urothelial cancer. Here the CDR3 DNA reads TGTGCCAGCAGCTTAAATAGAGGGGGGGCCTACGAGCAGTACTTC. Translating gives CASSLNRGGAYEQYF.